This T cell receptor beta chain appears in the sequencing data of a study of blood T cell repertoires in COVID-19. TCRdb's table, derived via immunoSEQ multiplex PCR, lists solely in-frame clones and lacks some. This table has roughly 100,000 clones, about nine tenths appearing once. This sequence was found in a woman older than 75 in a cohort sampled during active COVID-19. Sequencing was done on a sample of peripheral blood.

The CDR3: CASSILPGRGNTEAFF. CDR3 in DNA: TGTGCCAGTAGTATTTTACCCGGACGGGGGAACACTGAAGCTTTCTTT. This chain uses TRBV19 with TRBJ1-1; the D is unclear. Germline lookup yields CDR1 LNHDA and CDR2 SQIVND (reference sequence). V was cut by 3 bases and J by 1 base, with 15 bases left in between. The CDR3 covers 16 residues. The full variable domain, with the rest looked up from reference TRBV19 and TRBJ1-1, is DGGITQSPKYLFRKEGQNVTLSCEQNLNHDAMYWYRQDPGQGLRLIYYSQIVNDFQKGDIAEGYSVSREKKESFPLTVTSAQKNPTAFYLCASSILPGRGNTEAFFGQGTRLTVV.